Listed below are T cell receptor beta chains from one sample, sequenced in a study of technical replicates of blood from several donors. Libraries were prepared by immunoSEQ multiplex PCR; TCRdb keeps only in-frame clonotypes and omits some of them. The data contain about 56,000 clones, 90% to 95% of them singletons. Sequencing was performed on PBMCs. The receptors stem from a human donor in good health. Some clones in this sample may be carry-over from other donors' samples. CDR3s include the opening cysteine and the closing phenylalanine or tryptophan. Each record gives: clone size, V gene, D gene, J gene, CDR3 length, CDR3 protein, CDR3 DNA. The D gene is left open where the match is weak. Not every row has a clone size; where given, it reads once, few, many or a size class.

clone size: -
V gene: TRBV9
D gene: TRBD2
J gene: TRBJ2-3
CDR3 length: 15
CDR3 protein: CASSVTSGGRDTQYF
CDR3 DNA: TGTGCCAGCAGCGTAACTAGCGGGGGGAGGGATACGCAGTATTTT

clone size: -
V gene: TRBV12-5
D gene: TRBD2
J gene: TRBJ2-1
CDR3 length: 16
CDR3 protein: CASGAESGRGYNEQFF
CDR3 DNA: TGTGCTAGTGGTGCCGAGAGCGGGAGGGGTTACAATGAGCAGTTCTTC

clone size: -
V gene: TRBV4-3
D gene: TRBD1
J gene: TRBJ1-5
CDR3 length: 15
CDR3 protein: CASSQDATGHQPQHF
CDR3 DNA: TGCGCCAGCAGCCAAGATGCGACAGGGCATCAGCCCCAGCATTTT

clone size: -
V gene: TRBV25-1
D gene: -
J gene: TRBJ1-5
CDR3 length: 14
CDR3 protein: CASSEPGFNQPQHF
CDR3 DNA: TGTGCCAGCAGTGAACCGGGATTCAATCAGCCCCAGCATTTT

clone size: -
V gene: TRBV12-1
D gene: -
J gene: TRBJ2-7
CDR3 length: 15
CDR3 protein: CASSSSGTPLGEQYF
CDR3 DNA: TGTGCCAGCAGCTCCTCCGGGACACCCCTTGGGGAGCAGTACTTC

clone size: -
V gene: TRBV13
D gene: TRBD1
J gene: TRBJ1-6
CDR3 length: 14
CDR3 protein: CASSSQGAGSPLHF
CDR3 DNA: TGTGCCAGCAGCTCGCAGGGGGCGGGATCACCCCTCCACTTT

clone size: -
V gene: TRBV9
D gene: TRBD1
J gene: TRBJ2-1
CDR3 length: 15
CDR3 protein: CASSLQGSSYNEQFF
CDR3 DNA: TGTGCCAGCAGCCTACAGGGGTCCTCCTACAATGAGCAGTTCTTC

clone size: -
V gene: TRBV5-1
D gene: -
J gene: TRBJ1-1
CDR3 length: 14
CDR3 protein: CASRLERVDTEAFF
CDR3 DNA: TGCGCCAGCAGGCTTGAGAGGGTGGACACTGAAGCTTTCTTT

clone size: -
V gene: TRBV4-1
D gene: TRBD2
J gene: TRBJ2-7
CDR3 length: 14
CDR3 protein: CASSRETSRYEQYF
CDR3 DNA: TGCGCCAGCAGCCGCGAGACTAGCCGGTACGAGCAGTACTTC

clone size: -
V gene: TRBV2
D gene: TRBD2
J gene: TRBJ2-7
CDR3 length: 14
CDR3 protein: CASSRLAGVVEQYF
CDR3 DNA: TGTGCCAGCAGCAGACTAGCGGGAGTGGTCGAGCAGTACTTC

clone size: -
V gene: TRBV30
D gene: -
J gene: TRBJ2-7
CDR3 length: 14
CDR3 protein: CAWRPPLRTYEQYF
CDR3 DNA: TGTGCCTGGAGGCCCCCCCTACGCACCTACGAGCAGTACTTC

clone size: -
V gene: TRBV5-1
D gene: TRBD2
J gene: TRBJ2-1
CDR3 length: 14
CDR3 protein: CASAGEATNNEQFF
CDR3 DNA: TGCGCCAGCGCGGGGGAGGCCACAAACAATGAGCAGTTCTTC

clone size: -
V gene: TRBV15
D gene: -
J gene: TRBJ1-5
CDR3 length: 15
CDR3 protein: CATSRGSQSNQPQHF
CDR3 DNA: TGTGCCACCAGCAGAGGTAGCCAGAGCAATCAGCCCCAGCATTTT

clone size: -
V gene: TRBV5-1
D gene: -
J gene: TRBJ2-1
CDR3 length: 15
CDR3 protein: CASSSEAGPEMEQFF
CDR3 DNA: TGCGCCAGCAGCTCGGAGGCGGGGCCCGAGATGGAGCAGTTCTTC

clone size: -
V gene: TRBV18
D gene: -
J gene: TRBJ1-6
CDR3 length: 13
CDR3 protein: CASSRNRETPLHF
CDR3 DNA: TGTGCCAGCTCACGCAACAGGGAAACACCCCTCCACTTT

clone size: -
V gene: TRBV7-3
D gene: TRBD1
J gene: TRBJ1-2
CDR3 length: 13
CDR3 protein: CASHGQGVYGYTF
CDR3 DNA: TGTGCCAGCCACGGACAGGGGGTCTATGGCTACACCTTC

clone size: -
V gene: TRBV15
D gene: -
J gene: TRBJ1-4
CDR3 length: 14
CDR3 protein: CATSRDQENEKLFF
CDR3 DNA: TGTGCCACCAGCAGAGATCAGGAAAATGAAAAACTGTTTTTT

clone size: -
V gene: TRBV7-2
D gene: TRBD2
J gene: TRBJ2-7
CDR3 length: 16
CDR3 protein: CASSIEGLALSYEQYF
CDR3 DNA: TGTGCCAGCAGCATTGAGGGACTAGCGCTCTCCTACGAGCAGTACTTC

clone size: -
V gene: TRBV21-1
D gene: -
J gene: TRBJ1-3
CDR3 length: 17
CDR3 protein: CASAGDRQGSSGNTIYF
CDR3 DNA: TGTGCCAGCGCAGGGGACAGACAGGGAAGCTCTGGAAACACCATATATTTT

clone size: -
V gene: TRBV5-6
D gene: TRBD2
J gene: TRBJ2-7
CDR3 length: 14
CDR3 protein: CASSQTSGRYEQYF
CDR3 DNA: TGTGCCAGCAGCCAGACTAGCGGGAGGTACGAGCAGTACTTC

clone size: -
V gene: TRBV6-5
D gene: -
J gene: TRBJ1-2
CDR3 length: 14
CDR3 protein: CASSPGKTGYGYTF
CDR3 DNA: TGTGCCAGCAGCCCCGGGAAAACGGGCTATGGCTACACCTTC

clone size: -
V gene: TRBV29-1
D gene: -
J gene: TRBJ1-1
CDR3 length: 11
CDR3 protein: CSVASNTEAFF
CDR3 DNA: TGCAGCGTTGCATCGAACACTGAAGCTTTCTTT

clone size: -
V gene: TRBV7-2
D gene: -
J gene: TRBJ1-1
CDR3 length: 12
CDR3 protein: CASSSGILPAFF
CDR3 DNA: TGTGCCAGCAGTTCAGGGATTTTACCGGCTTTCTTT

clone size: once
V gene: TRBV5-1
D gene: TRBD1
J gene: TRBJ1-1
CDR3 length: 16
CDR3 protein: CASSYQPQGARTEAFF
CDR3 DNA: TGCGCCAGCAGCTACCAACCTCAGGGGGCGAGGACTGAAGCTTTCTTT

clone size: -
V gene: TRBV6-1
D gene: -
J gene: TRBJ1-3
CDR3 length: 12
CDR3 protein: CATYEYGNTIYF
CDR3 DNA: TGTGCCACCTACGAGTACGGAAACACCATATATTTT

clone size: -
V gene: TRBV29-1
D gene: TRBD2
J gene: TRBJ2-1
CDR3 length: 13
CDR3 protein: CPPLPAGGSEQFF
CDR3 DNA: TGCCCCCCCTTGCCAGCGGGAGGTAGTGAGCAGTTCTTC

clone size: -
V gene: TRBV29-1
D gene: -
J gene: TRBJ1-2
CDR3 length: 15
CDR3 protein: CSVEDPEGRRYGYTF
CDR3 DNA: TGCAGCGTTGAAGATCCAGAGGGAAGAAGGTATGGCTACACCTTC

clone size: -
V gene: TRBV6-4
D gene: TRBD1
J gene: TRBJ2-2
CDR3 length: 15
CDR3 protein: CASSPGTGDTGELFF
CDR3 DNA: TGTGCCAGCAGTCCAGGGACAGGGGACACCGGGGAGCTGTTTTTT

clone size: few
V gene: TRBV7-9
D gene: -
J gene: TRBJ1-1
CDR3 length: 15
CDR3 protein: CASRKGGTDSMGAFF
CDR3 DNA: TGTGCCAGCAGGAAAGGCGGGACCGACTCCATGGGAGCTTTCTTT

clone size: -
V gene: TRBV10-3
D gene: -
J gene: TRBJ1-1
CDR3 length: 15
CDR3 protein: CAISESGSRNTEAFF
CDR3 DNA: TGTGCCATCAGTGAGTCTGGCAGTCGGAACACTGAAGCTTTCTTT

clone size: -
V gene: TRBV11-3
D gene: TRBD2
J gene: TRBJ2-7
CDR3 length: 12
CDR3 protein: CASSRGGDEQYF
CDR3 DNA: TGTGCCAGCAGCCGGGGGGGAGACGAGCAGTACTTC

clone size: -
V gene: TRBV15
D gene: -
J gene: TRBJ1-5
CDR3 length: 15
CDR3 protein: CATSRDPFENQPQHF
CDR3 DNA: TGTGCCACCAGCAGAGATCCTTTCGAGAATCAGCCCCAGCATTTT